A selection of T cell receptor beta chains follows, all from one sample in a study of human T cells and chemical hapten exposure. TCRdb independently ran MiXCR on the RACE reads; one entry per CDR3 protein. This sample has 95,000 or so distinct CDR3 sequences, with over 10% found just once. Sequences were derived from whole blood, sampled in connection with sensitization to the hapten diphenylcyclopropenone (DPC). The receptors were gathered from a woman in her thirties or forties with alopecia areata. Some clones in this sample may be carry-over from other donors' samples. CDR3s include the opening cysteine and the closing phenylalanine or tryptophan. The D gene is left open where the match is weak. Clone sizes are given selectively: once, few, many, or a class where the clone is expanded.

d_gene: NA
j_gene: TRBJ2-2
abundance: NA
v_gene: TRBV12-3/TRBV12-4
CDR3nt: TGTGCCAGCGGGCTGCGGGGGGAGCTGTTTTTT
CDR3aa: CASGLRGELFF

d_gene: NA
j_gene: TRBJ2-7
abundance: NA
v_gene: TRBV10-3
CDR3nt: TGTGCCATCAGTGGGCCCTACGAGCAGTACTTC
CDR3aa: CAISGPYEQYF

d_gene: NA
j_gene: TRBJ2-1
abundance: few
v_gene: TRBV12-3/TRBV12-4
CDR3nt: TGTGCCAGCACCCAAGCGGACAATGAGCAGTTCTTC
CDR3aa: CASTQADNEQFF

d_gene: TRBD2
j_gene: TRBJ2-1
abundance: many
v_gene: TRBV27
CDR3nt: TGTGCCAGCAGCCCATTACCCCTAGCGGGAGGGCCTTCCTACAATGAGCAGTTCTTC
CDR3aa: CASSPLPLAGGPSYNEQFF

d_gene: TRBD2
j_gene: TRBJ2-1
abundance: NA
v_gene: TRBV13
CDR3nt: TGTGCCAGCAGCTTATCCGGCGGGGGCAATGAGCAGTTCTTC
CDR3aa: CASSLSGGGNEQFF

d_gene: TRBD2
j_gene: TRBJ2-5
abundance: many
v_gene: TRBV12-3/TRBV12-4
CDR3nt: TGTGCCAGCAGTTTCTCTAGCGGGAGGGGAGAGACCCAGTACTTC
CDR3aa: CASSFSSGRGETQYF

d_gene: TRBD2
j_gene: TRBJ2-7
abundance: few
v_gene: TRBV20-1
CDR3nt: TGCAGTGCCTTCGGACTAGCGGTAAAAGAGCAGTACTTC
CDR3aa: CSAFGLAVKEQYF

d_gene: NA
j_gene: TRBJ2-7
abundance: many
v_gene: TRBV7-9
CDR3nt: TGTGCCAGCAGCTTAATCCCATACGAGCAGTACTTC
CDR3aa: CASSLIPYEQYF

d_gene: NA
j_gene: TRBJ2-2
abundance: many
v_gene: TRBV5-1
CDR3nt: TGCGCCAGCAGCTCCCAGTCCGGGGAGCTGTTTTTT
CDR3aa: CASSSQSGELFF

d_gene: TRBD1
j_gene: TRBJ2-3
abundance: many
v_gene: TRBV29-1
CDR3nt: TGCAGCGTCAGGGACAGGGGGGGCACAGATACGCAGTATTTT
CDR3aa: CSVRDRGGTDTQYF

d_gene: TRBD1
j_gene: TRBJ2-4
abundance: NA
v_gene: TRBV6-2/TRBV6-3
CDR3nt: TGTGCCAGCAGATTCGGACAGGGGGAAAACATTCAGTACTTC
CDR3aa: CASRFGQGENIQYF

d_gene: NA
j_gene: TRBJ2-7
abundance: many
v_gene: TRBV7-6
CDR3nt: TGTGCCAGCAGCCCCGCAGGGGGGTCCTACGAGCAGTACTTC
CDR3aa: CASSPAGGSYEQYF

d_gene: TRBD1
j_gene: TRBJ1-6
abundance: many
v_gene: TRBV5-4
CDR3nt: TGTGCCAGCAGCTTGTCGACAGGGGGCACTAATTCACCCCTCCACTTT
CDR3aa: CASSLSTGGTNSPLHF

d_gene: NA
j_gene: TRBJ1-2
abundance: many
v_gene: TRBV5-6
CDR3nt: TGTGCCAGCCGGGACCGCACTCGAGACTACACCTTC
CDR3aa: CASRDRTRDYTF

d_gene: TRBD1
j_gene: TRBJ2-2
abundance: few
v_gene: TRBV11-2
CDR3nt: TGTGCCAGCATCGGACAGGGGAACACCGGGGAGCTGTTTTTT
CDR3aa: CASIGQGNTGELFF

d_gene: NA
j_gene: TRBJ2-6
abundance: many
v_gene: TRBV28
CDR3nt: TGTGCCAGCGAAACGGAAACCACAGGGACTGGGGCCAACGTCCTGACTTTC
CDR3aa: CASETETTGTGANVLTF

d_gene: NA
j_gene: TRBJ1-6
abundance: NA
v_gene: TRBV7-2
CDR3nt: TGTGCCAGCAGCTTGGGCATGGGGACTTCACCCCTCCACTTT
CDR3aa: CASSLGMGTSPLHF

d_gene: TRBD2
j_gene: TRBJ2-7
abundance: many
v_gene: TRBV20-1
CDR3nt: TGCAGTGCGCCAACTAGCGACCTTCGTCGCGAGCAGTACTTC
CDR3aa: CSAPTSDLRREQYF

d_gene: NA
j_gene: TRBJ2-7
abundance: NA
v_gene: TRBV19
CDR3nt: TGTGCCAGTAGTATAGATCGTGGCTCGACCTCGGGGCAGTACTTC
CDR3aa: CASSIDRGSTSGQYF

d_gene: NA
j_gene: TRBJ1-4
abundance: many
v_gene: TRBV27
CDR3nt: TGTGCCAGCAGCCGGACAGCCGTTAATGAAAAACTGTTTTTT
CDR3aa: CASSRTAVNEKLFF

d_gene: NA
j_gene: TRBJ2-3
abundance: NA
v_gene: TRBV2
CDR3nt: TGTGCCACGAGGGAGAGGGGGTATTTT
CDR3aa: CATRERGYF

d_gene: NA
j_gene: TRBJ2-5
abundance: NA
v_gene: TRBV12-3/TRBV12-4
CDR3nt: TGTGCCAGCAGTTTTAGGATTGAGACCCAGTACTTC
CDR3aa: CASSFRIETQYF

d_gene: TRBD1
j_gene: TRBJ1-2
abundance: NA
v_gene: TRBV6-6
CDR3nt: TGTGCCAGCAGTAACCTCGCCGGACAGGGGGCTGGCTACACCTTC
CDR3aa: CASSNLAGQGAGYTF

d_gene: TRBD2
j_gene: TRBJ2-5
abundance: many
v_gene: TRBV28
CDR3nt: TGTGCCAGCAGTGCCTCCTTAGCGGAACCCACCCGCCCACGGGAGGTCCAAGAGACCCAGTACTTC
CDR3aa: CASSASLAEPTRPREVQETQYF

d_gene: TRBD1
j_gene: TRBJ2-1
abundance: many
v_gene: TRBV6-6
CDR3nt: TGTGCCAGCCGGGGGACAGGGGGTGTGAATGAGCAGTTCTTC
CDR3aa: CASRGTGGVNEQFF

d_gene: NA
j_gene: TRBJ2-2
abundance: many
v_gene: TRBV5-1
CDR3nt: TGCGCCAGCAGCTTGCTGTTGGGGCCAGCGAACACCGGGGAGCTGTTTTTT
CDR3aa: CASSLLLGPANTGELFF

d_gene: NA
j_gene: TRBJ1-1
abundance: NA
v_gene: TRBV29-1
CDR3nt: TGCAGCGTTGAACCCTCGAACACTGAAGCTTTCTTT
CDR3aa: CSVEPSNTEAFF

d_gene: NA
j_gene: TRBJ2-7
abundance: few
v_gene: TRBV2
CDR3nt: TGTGCCAGCAGTGTACTGAACGAGCAGTACTTC
CDR3aa: CASSVLNEQYF

d_gene: NA
j_gene: TRBJ2-6
abundance: NA
v_gene: TRBV7-2
CDR3nt: TGTGCCAGCAGCCCTGACAGAGTCCTGACTTTC
CDR3aa: CASSPDRVLTF

d_gene: NA
j_gene: TRBJ1-6
abundance: few
v_gene: TRBV20-1
CDR3nt: TGCAGTGCCCCCGTCGCTGCCTATAATTCACCCCTCCACTTT
CDR3aa: CSAPVAAYNSPLHF

d_gene: TRBD1
j_gene: TRBJ2-7
abundance: many
v_gene: TRBV28
CDR3nt: TGTGCCAGCAGTTTGCTACAGGGGTACGAGCAGTACTTC
CDR3aa: CASSLLQGYEQYF

d_gene: NA
j_gene: TRBJ2-7
abundance: NA
v_gene: TRBV5-8
CDR3nt: TGTGCCAGCAGAGACCGGGACACTCCCTACGAGCAGTACTTC
CDR3aa: CASRDRDTPYEQYF

d_gene: NA
j_gene: TRBJ2-3
abundance: few
v_gene: TRBV28
CDR3nt: TGTGCCAGCAGTTTAGGTGGGACGCGCACAGATACGCAGTATTTT
CDR3aa: CASSLGGTRTDTQYF

d_gene: NA
j_gene: TRBJ2-1
abundance: few
v_gene: TRBV7-9
CDR3nt: TGTGCCAGCAGCCAAGTTCTCGATGAGCAGTTCTTC
CDR3aa: CASSQVLDEQFF

d_gene: TRBD2
j_gene: TRBJ2-1
abundance: many
v_gene: TRBV6-5
CDR3nt: TGTGCCAGCAGTTACTCTGGGCTAGCGGCCATCAATGAGCAGTTCTTC
CDR3aa: CASSYSGLAAINEQFF

d_gene: TRBD1
j_gene: TRBJ2-5
abundance: NA
v_gene: TRBV11-3
CDR3nt: TGTGCCAGCAGCTCGGGACAGGGGCTGGAGACCCAGTACTTC
CDR3aa: CASSSGQGLETQYF

d_gene: TRBD1
j_gene: TRBJ1-2
abundance: NA
v_gene: TRBV29-1
CDR3nt: TGCAGCGTTGCTACAGGGGGCAAATATGGCTACACCTTC
CDR3aa: CSVATGGKYGYTF

d_gene: NA
j_gene: TRBJ1-1
abundance: NA
v_gene: TRBV12-3/TRBV12-4
CDR3nt: TGTGCCAGCAGTTTATTCGACATGAACACTGAAGCTTTCTTT
CDR3aa: CASSLFDMNTEAFF

d_gene: TRBD2
j_gene: TRBJ2-3
abundance: few
v_gene: TRBV20-1
CDR3nt: TGCAGTGCCGGAGGTAGCGGGAGGTCGGCAGATACGCAGTATTTT
CDR3aa: CSAGGSGRSADTQYF

d_gene: NA
j_gene: TRBJ2-3
abundance: few
v_gene: TRBV5-1
CDR3nt: TGCGCCAGCAGGAGGGAGGCCTCCCCCGCAGATACGCAGTATTTT
CDR3aa: CASRREASPADTQYF

d_gene: NA
j_gene: TRBJ1-1
abundance: many
v_gene: TRBV2
CDR3nt: TGTGCCAGCAGGGTACAGGGAGGGGTGAACACTGAAGCTTTCTTT
CDR3aa: CASRVQGGVNTEAFF

d_gene: NA
j_gene: TRBJ2-6
abundance: NA
v_gene: TRBV20-1
CDR3nt: TGCAGTGCTAGAGACTGGGCCTCTGGGGCCAACGTCCTGACTTTC
CDR3aa: CSARDWASGANVLTF

d_gene: NA
j_gene: TRBJ1-2
abundance: NA
v_gene: TRBV29-1
CDR3nt: TGCAGCGTAGAAAATCCGGTAGGGGTTGATGGCTACACCTTC
CDR3aa: CSVENPVGVDGYTF

d_gene: TRBD1
j_gene: TRBJ2-1
abundance: NA
v_gene: TRBV5-4
CDR3nt: TGTGCCAGCAGCCCACCGGACAGGAGAACTGACAATGAGCAGTTCTTC
CDR3aa: CASSPPDRRTDNEQFF

d_gene: TRBD1
j_gene: TRBJ2-1
abundance: many
v_gene: TRBV24-1
CDR3nt: TGTGCCACCAGTTACAGGGGTGGCCACAATGAGCAGTTCTTC
CDR3aa: CATSYRGGHNEQFF

d_gene: NA
j_gene: TRBJ1-2
abundance: many
v_gene: TRBV30
CDR3nt: TGTGCCTGGAGCCATGGACACTTTCGTGGCTACACCTTC
CDR3aa: CAWSHGHFRGYTF

d_gene: NA
j_gene: TRBJ1-2
abundance: NA
v_gene: TRBV4-1
CDR3nt: TGCGCCAGCAGCCAAGTTGGGCCGCTACGCTATGGCTACACCTTC
CDR3aa: CASSQVGPLRYGYTF

d_gene: NA
j_gene: TRBJ1-2
abundance: few
v_gene: TRBV7-2
CDR3nt: TGTGCCAGCAGCTTAGCAGGGGTCGGCTACACCTTC
CDR3aa: CASSLAGVGYTF

d_gene: NA
j_gene: TRBJ2-2
abundance: many
v_gene: TRBV4-1
CDR3nt: TGCGCCAGCAGCACCCACCCGCAGGGAAGCACCGGGGAGCTGTTTTTT
CDR3aa: CASSTHPQGSTGELFF

d_gene: TRBD2
j_gene: TRBJ2-7
abundance: NA
v_gene: TRBV25-1
CDR3nt: TGTGCCAGCAGTGATGTAACTAGCGGCTACGAGCAGTACTTC
CDR3aa: CASSDVTSGYEQYF

d_gene: NA
j_gene: TRBJ2-7
abundance: many
v_gene: TRBV6-6
CDR3nt: TGTGCCAGCAGACCTACAGCGATCTACGAGCAGTACTTC
CDR3aa: CASRPTAIYEQYF

d_gene: NA
j_gene: TRBJ1-2
abundance: few
v_gene: TRBV12-3/TRBV12-4
CDR3nt: TGTGCCAGCAGCCCCCAGGGTCGGGGCTACACCTTC
CDR3aa: CASSPQGRGYTF

d_gene: TRBD1
j_gene: TRBJ1-1
abundance: few
v_gene: TRBV20-1
CDR3nt: TGCAGTGCTAGAGTCCGGGACAGGGGGAGGGACACTGAAGCTTTCTTT
CDR3aa: CSARVRDRGRDTEAFF